This TCR beta chain was sequenced in a study of cytomegalovirus exposure and HLA in healthy donors. Study results and caveats: According to a subsequent analysis, TCR clusters identified in the first cohort showed a tendency to co-occur across the 120 or so validation repertoires. The study designated 150 or so TCR beta chains cytomegalovirus-associated. Reports showed the classifier diagnosing cytomegalovirus status with high specificity and sensitivity. Rarity marked most TCR sequences, yet some public TCRs occurred in many donors.

CDR3 length: 15 residues. Germline V lookup: CDR1 GTSNPN, CDR2 SVGIG (reference sequence). V lost 2 bases to trimming and J lost 0 bases, with 14 bases between them. About this clone itself: Antigen unknown.

TCRdb's copy holds only in-frame clones and misses some; the assay was immunoSEQ multiplex PCR. Here the sample spans 100,000 to 150,000 clones, about 87% being singletons. This receptor was taken from a woman aged 18-29 years in good health and CMV-seronegative. The material sequenced was PBMCs. The chain recombines TRBV30 with TRBJ2-7, with D possibly matching TRBD1 (6 bases). In DNA, the CDR3 is TGTGCCTGGAGTTTACTCAGGGGCAGCTCCTACGAGCAGTACTTC. Encoded protein: CAWSLLRGSSYEQYF.